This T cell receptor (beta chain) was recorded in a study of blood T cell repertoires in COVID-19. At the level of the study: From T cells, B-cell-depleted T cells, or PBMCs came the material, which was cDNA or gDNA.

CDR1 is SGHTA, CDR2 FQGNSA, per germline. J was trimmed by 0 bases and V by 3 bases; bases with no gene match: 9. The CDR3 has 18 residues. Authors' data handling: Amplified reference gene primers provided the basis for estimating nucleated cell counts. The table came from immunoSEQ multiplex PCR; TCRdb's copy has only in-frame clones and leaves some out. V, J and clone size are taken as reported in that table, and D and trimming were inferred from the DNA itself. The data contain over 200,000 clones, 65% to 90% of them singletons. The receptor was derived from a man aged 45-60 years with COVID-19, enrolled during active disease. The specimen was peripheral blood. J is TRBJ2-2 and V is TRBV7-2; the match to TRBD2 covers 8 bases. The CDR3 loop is CASSFLLAAHANTGELFF. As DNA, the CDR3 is TGTGCCAGCAGCTTTTTACTAGCGGCTCACGCGAACACCGGGGAGCTGTTTTTT.